A single sample gave rise to the 32 T cell receptor beta chains below, sequenced in a study of OX40 agonist ivuxolimab in advanced cancers. Generated by immunoSEQ multiplex PCR, the TCRdb table keeps only in-frame clones and is missing some. The sample carries roughly 56,000 clones, about 85% recorded once. Sequences were derived from CD4+ or CD8+ T cells sorted from blood, sampled in a trial of the OX40 agonist ivuxolimab. The receptor set was obtained from an adult with an advanced solid tumor such as melanoma, head and neck, liver or kidney cancer.

This chain joins TRBV7-9 and TRBJ2-7, with 8 bases identical to TRBD1. The CDR3 extends over 12 amino acids. Per germline, CDR1 SEHNR and CDR2 FQNEAQ (reference sequence). Germline trimming cut 5 bases from V and 13 bases from J; bases unmatched to any gene: 10. As DNA, the CDR3 is TGTGCCAGCAGCCAGGGGGCAGGGACGAAATACTTC. It is translated as CASSQGAGTKYF.

This chain joins TRBV19 and TRBJ1-1; a possible D gene is TRBD1 (5 bases). The CDR3 has 14 residues. The V end was cut by 4 bases, the J end by 0 bases, with 9 bases between. Germline V gives CDR1 LNHDA, CDR2 SQIVND (reference sequence). In nucleotides, the CDR3 is TGTGCCAGTAGTAGGGGACGGATGAACACTGAAGCTTTCTTT. Residues: CASSRGRMNTEAFF.

V usage is TRBV28 and J usage is TRBJ1-1, with 8 nucleotides matching TRBD1. V gave up 8 bases and J gave up 3 bases; unmatched junction bases: 5. Germline V lookup: CDR1 MDHEN, CDR2 SYDVKM. There are 13 residues in the CDR3. The CDR3 loop reads CASSTGDDTEAFF. CDR3 DNA sequence: TGTGCCAGCTCGACAGGGGACGACACTGAAGCTTTCTTT.

The CDR3 DNA reads as TGTGCCAGCAGCCAAGAGGCCTTAGGGACAGATACGCAGTATTTT. Residues: CASSQEALGTDTQYF. V usage is TRBV4-2 and J usage is TRBJ2-3; D is ambiguous. V gave up 0 bases and J gave up 3 bases, with 10 bases separating them. Germline V gene lookup returns CDR1 LGHNA and CDR2 YNFKEQ. The CDR3 length is 15 residues.

The chain has TRBV9 and TRBJ1-1; perhaps TRBD1 as D (6 bases). The CDR3 has 16 residues. Trimming took off 4 bases at V and 7 bases at J, with 23 bases between the two ends. From germline, CDR1 is SGDLS and CDR2 YYNGEE. CDR3 amino acids: CASSPRSRQAQVEAFF. In nucleotides, the CDR3 is TGTGCCAGCAGCCCTCGAAGCAGACAGGCCCAAGTTGAAGCTTTCTTT. The full variable domain, in which reference TRBV9 and TRBJ1-1 provide the parts outside the CDR3, is DSGVTQTPKHLITATGQRVTLRCSPRSGDLSVYWYQQSLDQGLQFLIQYYNGEERAKGNILERFSAQQFPDLHSELNLSSLELGDSALYFCASSPRSRQAQVEAFFGQGTRLTVV.

The chain couples TRBV11-2 to TRBJ2-5; 7 nucleotides line up with TRBD2. The J call may not be correct, given that the DNA end is closer to TRBJ2-7. The length of the CDR3 is 17 residues. CDR1 SGHAT and CDR2 FQNNGV come from the germline V gene. The CDR3: CASSPGEGGADRYEQYF. The DNA for the CDR3 is TGTGCCAGCAGCCCAGGTGAGGGAGGGGCAGATAGATACGAGCAGTACTTC.

The chain uses TRBV5-8 and TRBJ2-7; 9 bases match TRBD1. In germline, CDR1 is SGHTS, CDR2 YDEGEE. V gave up 4 bases and J gave up 4 bases; unmatched junction bases: 9. CDR3 size: 15 residues. The CDR3 spells CASSPNGQGSYEQYF. CDR3 sequence (DNA): TGTGCCAGCAGCCCGAATGGACAGGGGAGTTACGAGCAGTACTTC.

This chain joins TRBV9 and TRBJ2-7; the D gene is possibly TRBD1 (6 bases). This CDR3 contains 13 residues. V lost 5 bases to trimming and J lost 3 bases, with 12 bases between them. The germline V gene has CDR1 SGDLS and CDR2 YYNGEE. The CDR3 DNA is TGTGCCAGCAGTCCGACAGGCCTCTACGAGCAGTACTTC. Translation: CASSPTGLYEQYF.

This rearrangement joins TRBV10-3 to TRBJ1-3, with D possibly matching TRBD1 (5 bases). Trimming removed 3 bases at V and 1 base at J, with 19 bases between. Germline CDR1 is ENHRY and CDR2 is SYGVKD. The CDR3 totals 18 residues. CDR3 coding DNA: TGTGCCATCAGTGATGGCGACAGTTCCTCGAGATCTGGAAACACCATATATTTT. Its translation: CAISDGDSSSRSGNTIYF.

This chain joins TRBV10-2 and TRBJ1-5; no firm D call. The ends were cut back, 6 bases at V and 2 bases at J, with 11 bases in the middle. CDR1 and CDR2 from the germline V gene are WSHSY and SAAADI. This CDR3 spans 14 amino acids. Here the CDR3 reads CASRSGRGNQPQHF. The CDR3 coding sequence is TGCGCCAGCAGATCTGGGAGGGGCAATCAGCCCCAGCATTTT.

This rearrangement joins TRBV6-4 to TRBJ2-3; 8 nucleotides match TRBD2. The CDR3 is 14 amino acids. Germline V lookup: CDR1 MRHNA, CDR2 SNTAGT. The J segment lost 0 bases and the V segment lost 4 bases, leaving 0 bases of the junction unmatched. This CDR3 is CASSASGSTDTQYF. The CDR3 region has the DNA TGTGCCAGCAGTGCTAGCGGGAGCACAGATACGCAGTATTTT.

The rearrangement uses TRBV27 and TRBJ2-5; the D is unclear. The V gene lost 1 base and the J gene lost 1 base, with 4 bases spanning the gap. The CDR3 loop spans 13 amino acids. Germline V CDR1 and CDR2: MNHEY, SMNVEV (reference sequence). CDR3 protein: CASSLWGQETQYF. The DNA of the CDR3 is TGTGCCAGCAGTTTATGGGGCCAAGAGACCCAGTACTTC.

The table lists this clone with a few counts. The J gene is TRBJ2-3, the V gene TRBV5-6; no clear D gene. V was clipped by 4 bases and J by 0 bases, with 9 bases between them. Germline V lookup: CDR1 SGHDT, CDR2 YYEEEE. CDR3 length equals 14 residues. Here the CDR3 reads CASSPPDSTDTQYF. In DNA, the CDR3 is TGTGCCAGCAGCCCACCGGACAGCACAGATACGCAGTATTTT.

The J gene is TRBJ2-6, the V gene TRBV7-6; D is unresolved. Germline V lookup: CDR1 SGHVS, CDR2 FNYEAQ. V shed 5 bases and J shed 5 bases, with 22 bases lying between them. The CDR3 covers 18 residues. The CDR3 nucleotides read TGTGCCAGCAGCGTCCAAACTATCTCACAAAGTCGGGCCAACGTCCTGACTTTC. Protein: CASSVQTISQSRANVLTF.

The chain employs TRBV27 and TRBJ2-7; D not certain. V was trimmed by 5 bases and J by 3 bases, leaving 14 bases between them. The CDR3 spans 14 residues. From germline, CDR1 is MNHEY and CDR2 SMNVEV (reference sequence). The CDR3 nucleotides read TGTGCCAGCAGTCACAGCCTTGGTAGCTACGAGCAGTACTTC. It encodes CASSHSLGSYEQYF.

The V and J genes are TRBV7-6 and TRBJ1-6; weak D call: TRBD1 (5 bases). V lost 5 bases and J 10 bases, leaving 21 bases between the germline ends. This CDR3 spans 16 amino acids. The germline CDR1 and CDR2 sequences are SGHVS and FNYEAQ. CDR3 DNA: TGTGCCAGCAGCCCCGGACGGGCTGGGGGGGAATCACCCCTCCACTTT. Translation gives CASSPGRAGGESPLHF.

The chain uses TRBV5-1 and TRBJ2-2; D ambiguous. This CDR3 region has 14 residues. From germline, CDR1 is SGHRS and CDR2 YFSETQ. V lost 4 bases, J lost 3 bases, and 10 bases lay in between. CDR3 nucleotide sequence: TGCGCCAGCAGCCCCAGCGCTGACACCGGGGAGCTGTTTTTT. It yields the protein CASSPSADTGELFF.

The chain is built from TRBV2 and TRBJ1-2; possibly TRBD1 for D (5 bases). The CDR3 runs 15 residues. CDR1 and CDR2 from the germline V gene are SNHLY and FYNNEI. Trimming removed 10 bases at V and 4 bases at J, with 22 bases between. The DNA for the CDR3 is TGTGCCACCAATCCGGGACCGCCTCGTTTCTATGGCTACACCTTC. Translating it yields CATNPGPPRFYGYTF. Full variable domain (remainder filled in from reference TRBV2 and TRBJ1-2): EPEVTQTPSHQVTQMGQEVILRCVPISNHLYFYWYRQILGQKVEFLVSFYNNEISEKSEIFDDQFSVERPDGSNFTLKIRSTKLEDSAMYFCATNPGPPRFYGYTFGSGTRLTVV.

V is TRBV18 and J is TRBJ1-1; TRBD1 matches at 8 bases. After removal of 3 bases from V and 3 bases from J, the junction contained 0 bases not matched to a gene. Germline values: CDR1 KGHSH, CDR2 LQKENI. The CDR3 totals 13 residues. CDR3 bases: TGTGCCAGCTCACCGGACAGGGACACTGAAGCTTTCTTT. Encoded protein: CASSPDRDTEAFF. Full variable domain (missing parts from reference TRBV18 and TRBJ1-1): NAGVMQNPRHLVRRRGQEARLRCSPMKGHSHVYWYRQLPEEGLKFMVYLQKENIIDESGMPKERFSAEFPKEGPSILRIQQVVRGDSAAYFCASSPDRDTEAFFGQGTRLTVV.

This chain links TRBV28 with TRBJ1-1; unclear D gene. CDR1 MDHEN and CDR2 SYDVKM come from the germline V gene. Deletions cut 3 bases from V and 6 bases from J, with 8 bases between. The CDR3 is made up of 12 amino acids. CDR3 in DNA: TGTGCCAGCAGTTTGTGGAGTTCTGAAGCTTTCTTT. Residues: CASSLWSSEAFF.

This chain links TRBV2 with TRBJ2-7, with D perhaps matching TRBD2 (6 bases). The CDR3 has 12 amino acids. Trimming took off 6 bases at V and 2 bases at J, with 8 bases between the two ends. Per germline, CDR1 SNHLY and CDR2 FYNNEI. CDR3 nucleotides: TGTGCCAGCAGGACTAGTACCTACGAGCAGTACTTC. It is translated as CASRTSTYEQYF.

This chain uses TRBV21-1 with TRBJ2-7; the tabulated D call, TRBD2, remains unverified against the DNA. TRBV21-1 counts as a pseudogene. This CDR3 is 18 amino acids long. The CDR3 DNA follows: TGTGCCAGCAGCAAAGATACCCCATTTCCGAGGAGCTCCTACGAGCAGTACTTC. Amino acids: CASSKDTPFPRSSYEQYF.

The rearrangement links TRBV11-2 to TRBJ2-1; 8 bases agree with TRBD2. The CDR3 has 17 residues. V shed 4 bases and J 5 bases; nucleotides not matched to a gene: 13. Germline V CDR1 and CDR2: SGHAT, FQNNGV. For the CDR3, the DNA is TGTGCCAGCAGCTCCCCGTGGGGGACTAGGGCCCACAATGAGCAGTTCTTC. Translated, it gives CASSSPWGTRAHNEQFF.

CDR3: CASSIAQDRQNTGELFF. The CDR3 region has the DNA TGTGCCAGTAGTATAGCCCAGGACAGGCAGAACACCGGGGAGCTGTTTTTT. The V gene is TRBV19, the J gene TRBJ2-2, with 7 bases lining up with TRBD1. Per germline, CDR1 LNHDA and CDR2 SQIVND (reference sequence). The CDR3 spans 17 residues. V gave up 1 base and J gave up 1 base; unmatched junction bases: 6.

This chain uses TRBV6-1 with TRBJ2-7; D is unclear. The CDR3 sequence is 15 residues long. Germline V CDR1 and CDR2: MNHNS, SASEGT. Trimming pared 8 bases from V and 3 bases from J, leaving 20 bases between. The CDR3 nucleotides read TGTGCCAGCGTCCCCTACCCACAAGTCCTCTACGAGCAGTACTTC. This gives the protein CASVPYPQVLYEQYF.

The sample holds one count of this clone. The chain carries TRBV6-5 and TRBJ2-7; 7 bases fit TRBD1. Germline CDR1 MNHEY, CDR2 SVGAGI. With V trimmed by 0 bases and J by 0 bases, 2 bases remained unmatched. The CDR3 consists of 15 residues. CDR3 DNA sequence: TGTGCCAGCAGTTACTCGACAGGGCGCTCCTACGAGCAGTACTTC. Translated, it gives CASSYSTGRSYEQYF.

The chain recombines TRBV19 with TRBJ2-1, with D unresolved. The CDR3 length is 15 residues. CDR1 LNHDA and CDR2 SQIVND come from the germline V gene (reference sequence). Trimming pared 5 bases from V and 0 bases from J, leaving 11 bases between. The CDR3 nucleotides are TGTGCCAGTAGTTCTTCGGAACTCTCCTACAATGAGCAGTTCTTC. Amino acid sequence: CASSSSELSYNEQFF.

This clone came up a few times. V usage is TRBV10-3 and J usage is TRBJ2-2; D perhaps matches TRBD1 (6 bases). Germline CDR1 and CDR2: ENHRY and SYGVKD. The CDR3 spans 15 residues. V dropped 6 bases and J dropped 5 bases, with 16 bases sitting between them. The CDR3 DNA follows: TGTGCCATCAGGGGGGACACCGGGTGGACCGGGGAGCTGTTTTTT. Its translation: CAIRGDTGWTGELFF.

V and J are TRBV28 and TRBJ2-4; D tentatively reads TRBD1 or TRBD2 (5 bases each). The V gene's germline CDR1 is MDHEN and CDR2 SYDVKM. The CDR3 covers 11 residues. Trimming pared 2 bases from V and 12 bases from J, leaving 8 bases between. The CDR3 is CASSLGDDQYF. The CDR3 region has the DNA TGTGCCAGCAGTTTAGGGGACGATCAGTACTTC. The variable domain in full, completed from reference TRBV28 and TRBJ2-4, reads DVKVTQSSRYLVKRTGEKVFLECVQDMDHENMFWYRQDPGLGLRLIYFSYDVKMKEKGDIPEGYSVSREKKERFSLILESASTNQTSMYLCASSLGDDQYFGAGTRLSVL.

This chain uses TRBV27 with TRBJ1-1; D ambiguous. CDR3 length: 15 amino acids. V lost 4 bases, J lost 6 bases, and 18 bases lay in between. CDR1 and CDR2 from the germline V gene are MNHEY and SMNVEV (reference sequence). Written as DNA, the CDR3 is TGTGCCAGCAGTTCATTGATGGGGATTCGCCCTGAAGCTTTCTTT. Translation gives CASSSLMGIRPEAFF.

The chain carries TRBV19 and TRBJ2-1; 10 bases map to TRBD2. The junction had 4 bases not matched to a gene; V was cut back by 4 bases and J by 1 base. The CDR3 runs 16 residues. Looked up from germline, CDR1 is LNHDA and CDR2 is SQIVND (reference sequence). The CDR3: CASSKIAGGSYNEQFF. The CDR3 DNA reads TGTGCCAGTAGTAAAATAGCGGGGGGATCCTACAATGAGCAGTTCTTC.

In its sample, this clone was seen once. The chain has TRBV7-9 and TRBJ2-7; D perhaps matches TRBD2 (5 bases). Per the germline V gene, CDR1 is SEHNR and CDR2 is FQNEAQ (reference sequence). Deletions cut 5 bases from V and 6 bases from J, with 23 bases between. CDR3 size: 16 residues. The CDR3 nucleotides are TGTGCCAGCAGCCCCACCGGCAGAGGGTCAACGGGCGAGCAGTACTTC. Residues: CASSPTGRGSTGEQYF. The full variable domain, its missing parts supplied by reference TRBV7-9 and TRBJ2-7, is DTGVSQNPRHKITKRGQNVTFRCDPISEHNRLYWYRQTLGQGPEFLTYFQNEAQLEKSRLLSDRFSAERPKGSFSTLEIQRTEQGDSAMYLCASSPTGRGSTGEQYFGPGTRLTVT.